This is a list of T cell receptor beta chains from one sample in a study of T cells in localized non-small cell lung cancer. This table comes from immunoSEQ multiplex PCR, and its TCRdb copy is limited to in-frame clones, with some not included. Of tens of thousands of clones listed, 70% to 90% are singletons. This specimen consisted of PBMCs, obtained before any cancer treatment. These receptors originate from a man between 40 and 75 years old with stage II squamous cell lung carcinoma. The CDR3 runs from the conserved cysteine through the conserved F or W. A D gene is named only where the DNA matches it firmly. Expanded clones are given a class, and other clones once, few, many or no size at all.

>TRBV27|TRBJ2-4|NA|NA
TGTGCCAGCAGTCTAAACAGGGCGGACATTCAGTACTTC
CASSLNRADIQYF
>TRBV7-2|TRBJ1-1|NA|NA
TGTGCCAGCAGCTTAGGGTCAGGGTTCGGCGAAGCTTTCTTT
CASSLGSGFGEAFF
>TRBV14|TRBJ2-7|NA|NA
TGTGCCAGCAGCCCTCTGTCGGGATACGAGCAGTACTTC
CASSPLSGYEQYF
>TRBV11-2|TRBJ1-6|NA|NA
TGTGCCAGCAGCTTAGTGGCGGGCAAGAGCTCCTATAATTCACCCCTCCACTTT
CASSLVAGKSSYNSPLHF
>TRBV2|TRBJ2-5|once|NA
TGTGCCAGCAGTGAAACGGGGGTGGGGGAGACCCAGTACTTC
CASSETGVGETQYF
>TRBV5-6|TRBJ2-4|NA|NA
TGTGCCAGCAGCCCGTCAGCGGTTGAAAACATTCAGTACTTC
CASSPSAVENIQYF
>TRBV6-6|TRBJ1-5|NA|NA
TGTGCCAGCAGTCGACGTGAGGATCAGCCCCAGCATTTT
CASSRREDQPQHF
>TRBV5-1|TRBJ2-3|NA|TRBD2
TGCGCCAGCAGCCCGCGGACTAGCGGGAGGGTCCCAGATACGCAGTATTTT
CASSPRTSGRVPDTQYF
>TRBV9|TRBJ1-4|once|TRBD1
TGTGCCAGCAGCTCAGGGACAGCAGTTAATGAAAAACTGTTTTTT
CASSSGTAVNEKLFF
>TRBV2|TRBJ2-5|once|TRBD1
TGTGCCAGCAGCCTACAGGGGTACCAAGAGACCCAGTACTTC
CASSLQGYQETQYF
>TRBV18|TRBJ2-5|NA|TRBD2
TGTGCCAGCTCGCCGACTAGCGGAACTCAAGAGACCCAGTACTTC
CASSPTSGTQETQYF
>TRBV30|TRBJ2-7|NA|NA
TGTGCCTGGAGTGGATACAGAGCCTACGAGCAGTACTTC
CAWSGYRAYEQYF
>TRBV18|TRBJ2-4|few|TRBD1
TGTGCCAGCTCACCAACTGGACAGGCCTCAGGCATTCAGTACTTC
CASSPTGQASGIQYF
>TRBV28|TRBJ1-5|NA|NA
TGTGCCAGCAGTTTTGTCAGGGTAGGGCCCCAGCATTTT
CASSFVRVGPQHF
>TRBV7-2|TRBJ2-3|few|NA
TGTGCCAGCAGCTTATTAACTAGATCAGATACGCAGTATTTT
CASSLLTRSDTQYF
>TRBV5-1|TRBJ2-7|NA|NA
TGCGCCAGCAGCTTGGAACAGGCTTCCTACGAGCAGTACTTC
CASSLEQASYEQYF
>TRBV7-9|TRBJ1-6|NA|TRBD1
TGTGCCAGCAGCTCGGGACAGTCTAATTCACCCCTCCACTTT
CASSSGQSNSPLHF
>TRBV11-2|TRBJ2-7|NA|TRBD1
TGTGCCAGCAGCTTAGGAGGGGGCAAGAACGAGCAGTACTTC
CASSLGGGKNEQYF
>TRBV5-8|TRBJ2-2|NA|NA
TGTGCCAGCAGCGGGCAAGCCGGGGAGCTGTTTTTT
CASSGQAGELFF
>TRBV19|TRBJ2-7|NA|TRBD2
TGTGCCAGTAGTATGAGGTCTAGCGGGAGGTACTACGAGCAGTACTTC
CASSMRSSGRYYEQYF
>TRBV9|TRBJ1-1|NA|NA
TGTGCCAGCAGCTCCGGGACCCCAAGCGGCACTGAAGCTTTCTTT
CASSSGTPSGTEAFF
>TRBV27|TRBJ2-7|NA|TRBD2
TGTGCCAGCAGTTTATCCGGGGGCGCGGGGGGCGAGCAGTACTTC
CASSLSGGAGGEQYF
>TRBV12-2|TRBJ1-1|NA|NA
TGTGCCAGCAGCCCAGGGGGGACACAGAACACTGAAGCTTTCTTT
CASSPGGTQNTEAFF
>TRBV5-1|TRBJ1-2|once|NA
TGCGCCAGCAGCTCCCGAGGAGGGACGAACTATGGCTACACCTTC
CASSSRGGTNYGYTF
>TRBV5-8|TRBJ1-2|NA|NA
TGTGCCAGCAGCCCAGGCGGGCGCAGGGGAGGATATGGCTACACCTTC
CASSPGGRRGGYGYTF
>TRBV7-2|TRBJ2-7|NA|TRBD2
TGCCCTAGCGGGGGTTACTACGAGCAGTACTTC
CPSGGYYEQYF
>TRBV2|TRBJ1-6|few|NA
TGTGCCAGCAGGGGAACAGGGTCACCCCTCCACTTT
CASRGTGSPLHF
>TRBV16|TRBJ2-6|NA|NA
TGTGCCAGCAGCCAATCGGTGGGGGCTGGGGCCAACGTCCTGACTTTC
CASSQSVGAGANVLTF
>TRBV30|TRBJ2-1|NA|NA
TGTGCCTGGAGTTTAGCCTGGACGGGTAAACCCCATGAGCAGTTCTTC
CAWSLAWTGKPHEQFF
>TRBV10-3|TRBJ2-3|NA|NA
TGTGCCATCAGTGGGCATCAACCAGATACGCAGTATTTT
CAISGHQPDTQYF
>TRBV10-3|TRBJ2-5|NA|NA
TGTGCCATCAGTGAGTCACAGGGAGTCTCAGAGACCCAGTACTTC
CAISESQGVSETQYF
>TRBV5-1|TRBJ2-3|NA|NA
TGCGCCAGCAGCTTGAACAGGGTGCAGTCAGATACGCAGTATTTT
CASSLNRVQSDTQYF
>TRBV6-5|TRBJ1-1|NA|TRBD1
TGTGCCAGCAGTACGATAGGGGGCGCGACTGAAGCTTTCTTT
CASSTIGGATEAFF
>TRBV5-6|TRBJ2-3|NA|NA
TGTGCCAGCAGCTTACGGAGGCTAGGTACGCAGTATTTT
CASSLRRLGTQYF
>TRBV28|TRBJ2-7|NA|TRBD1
TGTGCCAGCAGTTCCGACTGGACCACGACAGGGAGATCCTACGAGCAGTACTTC
CASSSDWTTTGRSYEQYF
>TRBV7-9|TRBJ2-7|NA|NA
TGTGCCAGCAGCTTAATAGCAGGGGTTGCCGCCGAGCAGTACTTC
CASSLIAGVAAEQYF
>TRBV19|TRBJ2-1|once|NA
TGTGCCAGTAAGCACGGGGCCACCTACAATGAGCAGTTCTTC
CASKHGATYNEQFF
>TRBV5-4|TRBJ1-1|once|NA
TGTGCCAGCAGCTTGGCCGGGAGGAACACTGAAGCTTTCTTT
CASSLAGRNTEAFF
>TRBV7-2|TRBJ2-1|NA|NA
TGTGCCAGCAGCTCCCCGAGGCGAGGGGAGCAGTTCTTC
CASSSPRRGEQFF
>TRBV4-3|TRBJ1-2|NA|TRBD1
TGCGCCAGCAGCCGGGACAGGCTGGGGAACTATGGCTACACCTTC
CASSRDRLGNYGYTF
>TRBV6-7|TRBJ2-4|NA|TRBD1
TGTGCCAGCAGCCCCCCCCACCGGGACAGGGGGAAGAACATTCAGTACTTC
CASSPPHRDRGKNIQYF
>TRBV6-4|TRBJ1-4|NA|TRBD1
TGTGCCAGCAGTGACACAGGGGGGCCCGGTGAAAAACTGTTTTTT
CASSDTGGPGEKLFF
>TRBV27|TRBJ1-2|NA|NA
TGTGCCAGCAGTTCATCCGGGGGGGCCCTTTATGGCTACACCTTC
CASSSSGGALYGYTF
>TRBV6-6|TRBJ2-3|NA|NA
TGTGCCAGCAGGTCTTGGACTGGCACAGATACGCAGTATTTT
CASRSWTGTDTQYF
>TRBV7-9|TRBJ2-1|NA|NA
TGTGCCAGCAGCTCAGGATGGAGCTCCTACAATGAGCAGTTCTTC
CASSSGWSSYNEQFF
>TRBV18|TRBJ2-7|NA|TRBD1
TGTGCCAGCTCACCAATGGTTGGCGGGACAGGGTCGGACGAGCAGTACTTC
CASSPMVGGTGSDEQYF
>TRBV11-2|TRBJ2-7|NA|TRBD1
TGTGCCAGCAGCCATTTCTCGGAGACAGGGGCAAACTACGAGCAGTACTTC
CASSHFSETGANYEQYF
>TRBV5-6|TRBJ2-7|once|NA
TGTGCCAGCAGCTCGACGGGACCTTACGAGCAGTACTTC
CASSSTGPYEQYF
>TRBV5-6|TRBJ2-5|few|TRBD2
TGTGCCAGCAGCTCGCGAGCGGGGGGGCCAGAGACCCAGTACTTC
CASSSRAGGPETQYF
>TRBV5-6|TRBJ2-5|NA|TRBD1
TGTGCCAGCAGCCTGACAGGGGCGGAGACCCAGTACTTC
CASSLTGAETQYF
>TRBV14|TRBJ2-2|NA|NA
TGTGCCAGCAGCCTTCGGGGTCCCACCGGGGAGCTGTTTTTT
CASSLRGPTGELFF
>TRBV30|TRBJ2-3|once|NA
TGTGCCTGGAGTCAACCGTCTGATACGCAGTATTTT
CAWSQPSDTQYF
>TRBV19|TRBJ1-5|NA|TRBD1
TGTGCCAGTAGCGGACAGGGTAGCGATCAGCCCCAGCATTTT
CASSGQGSDQPQHF